A selection of T cell receptor beta chains follows, all from one sample in a study of blood T cell repertoires in COVID-19. The assay was immunoSEQ multiplex PCR, and TCRdb's table has in-frame clones only and misses some. The sample contains tens of thousands of clones, around nine tenths of which appear only once. The sequencing sample was made of peripheral blood. The source of these receptors is a man of 80 years or more with acute or convalescent COVID-19. Both conserved end residues are part of each CDR3. D genes are given only for firm matches. Expanded clones get a size class; other rows say once, few or many, or leave the size out.

CDR3 DNA: TGCGCCAGCAGGCCTGAAGGGGCCGGGGAGCTGTTTTTT
CDR3 protein: CASRPEGAGELFF
CDR3 length: 13
D gene: -
V gene: TRBV10-2
clone size: once
J gene: TRBJ2-2

CDR3 DNA: TGTGCCAGCAGCCCCGGACAGGGACGGGAGACCCAGTACTTC
CDR3 protein: CASSPGQGRETQYF
CDR3 length: 14
D gene: TRBD1
V gene: TRBV7-9
clone size: -
J gene: TRBJ2-5

CDR3 DNA: TGTGCCAGCAGCTTGGAAACTAGCGGGGGGGCAAGAGATACGCAGTATTTT
CDR3 protein: CASSLETSGGARDTQYF
CDR3 length: 17
D gene: TRBD2
V gene: TRBV5-4
clone size: once
J gene: TRBJ2-3

CDR3 DNA: TGTGCCAGCAAACAGGCGAACACTGAAGCTTTCTTT
CDR3 protein: CASKQANTEAFF
CDR3 length: 12
D gene: -
V gene: TRBV28
clone size: -
J gene: TRBJ1-1

CDR3 DNA: TGTGCCAGCAGCGGGACTACTTACAATGAGCAGTTCTTC
CDR3 protein: CASSGTTYNEQFF
CDR3 length: 13
D gene: TRBD2
V gene: TRBV11-2
clone size: -
J gene: TRBJ2-1

CDR3 DNA: TGTGCCTGGAGTACAACAGGGGGGAACACTGAAGCTTTCTTT
CDR3 protein: CAWSTTGGNTEAFF
CDR3 length: 14
D gene: TRBD1
V gene: TRBV30
clone size: -
J gene: TRBJ1-1

CDR3 DNA: TGTGCCAGCAGCTTGTTGAAAGCTACGAACACCGGGGAGCTGTTTTTT
CDR3 protein: CASSLLKATNTGELFF
CDR3 length: 16
D gene: -
V gene: TRBV5-8
clone size: few
J gene: TRBJ2-2

CDR3 DNA: TGTGCCAGCAGCACTGACAGGGGTAGCTCCTATAATTCACCCCTCCACTTT
CDR3 protein: CASSTDRGSSYNSPLHF
CDR3 length: 17
D gene: TRBD1
V gene: TRBV7-9
clone size: -
J gene: TRBJ1-6

CDR3 DNA: TGCGCCAGCAGCTTGGCCCTGGGCAGTGGGGCCCTGGCAGGGGAGGAAAAACTGTTTTTT
CDR3 protein: CASSLALGSGALAGEEKLFF
CDR3 length: 20
D gene: -
V gene: TRBV5-1
clone size: few
J gene: TRBJ1-4

CDR3 DNA: TGTGCCAGCAGTGATTTGAGCTCTGGAAACACCATATATTTT
CDR3 protein: CASSDLSSGNTIYF
CDR3 length: 14
D gene: -
V gene: TRBV6-1
clone size: once
J gene: TRBJ1-3

CDR3 DNA: TGCGCCAGCAGCCTCGGACTAGCGGGGCCCCCCTACGAGCAGTACTTC
CDR3 protein: CASSLGLAGPPYEQYF
CDR3 length: 16
D gene: TRBD2
V gene: TRBV5-1
clone size: -
J gene: TRBJ2-7

CDR3 DNA: TGTGCCAGTAGTATTGGTCTAGCGGGGCACAATGAGCAGTTCTTC
CDR3 protein: CASSIGLAGHNEQFF
CDR3 length: 15
D gene: TRBD2
V gene: TRBV19
clone size: -
J gene: TRBJ2-1

CDR3 DNA: TGTGCCAGCAGCCTCGGACAGGGTTATACTGAAGCTTTCTTT
CDR3 protein: CASSLGQGYTEAFF
CDR3 length: 14
D gene: TRBD1
V gene: TRBV7-6
clone size: -
J gene: TRBJ1-1

CDR3 DNA: TGTGCCAGCAGCTTAGACGGGGGGGCCTACAATGAGCAGTTCTTC
CDR3 protein: CASSLDGGAYNEQFF
CDR3 length: 15
D gene: TRBD2
V gene: TRBV7-2
clone size: -
J gene: TRBJ2-1

CDR3 DNA: TGTGCCAGCAGATCCTGGGCCCCTTCCACCATGCCGTATGGCTACACCTTC
CDR3 protein: CASRSWAPSTMPYGYTF
CDR3 length: 17
D gene: -
V gene: TRBV2
clone size: -
J gene: TRBJ1-2

CDR3 DNA: TGTGCCAGCAGCACGGGACTAGCGAGGGGAGAGCAGTACTTC
CDR3 protein: CASSTGLARGEQYF
CDR3 length: 14
D gene: TRBD2
V gene: TRBV11-2
clone size: -
J gene: TRBJ2-7

CDR3 DNA: TGTGCCAGCAGCGCTTCAGGGGGCATCGGCTACACCTTC
CDR3 protein: CASSASGGIGYTF
CDR3 length: 13
D gene: TRBD1
V gene: TRBV6-4
clone size: few
J gene: TRBJ1-2

CDR3 DNA: TGTGCCAGCAGTTACCCGCAGGAGGCCGAGCAGTACTTC
CDR3 protein: CASSYPQEAEQYF
CDR3 length: 13
D gene: -
V gene: TRBV6-5
clone size: -
J gene: TRBJ2-7

CDR3 DNA: TGTGCCAGCAGCCCATCCGGCGGGGGGAACTATGGCTACACCTTC
CDR3 protein: CASSPSGGGNYGYTF
CDR3 length: 15
D gene: -
V gene: TRBV9
clone size: -
J gene: TRBJ1-2

CDR3 DNA: TGTGCCAGCAGTTCTTCCCACCTCCGGTCACCCCTCCACTTT
CDR3 protein: CASSSSHLRSPLHF
CDR3 length: 14
D gene: -
V gene: TRBV28
clone size: -
J gene: TRBJ1-6

CDR3 DNA: TGTGCCAGTAGTTTCGGACAGGGGGCGGTCGAGCAGTACTTC
CDR3 protein: CASSFGQGAVEQYF
CDR3 length: 14
D gene: TRBD1
V gene: TRBV19
clone size: few
J gene: TRBJ2-7

CDR3 DNA: TGTGCCAGCAGTGAAGACAGGGGCTCCTACAATGAGCAGTTCTTC
CDR3 protein: CASSEDRGSYNEQFF
CDR3 length: 15
D gene: TRBD1
V gene: TRBV6-1
clone size: -
J gene: TRBJ2-1

CDR3 DNA: TGTGCCAGCAGACACGGGACTAGCGGGGACACAGATACGCAGTATTTT
CDR3 protein: CASRHGTSGDTDTQYF
CDR3 length: 16
D gene: TRBD2
V gene: TRBV11-3
clone size: -
J gene: TRBJ2-3

CDR3 DNA: TGTGCCAGCAGCCCTTCGGGACAAAAGAACTATGGCTACACCTTC
CDR3 protein: CASSPSGQKNYGYTF
CDR3 length: 15
D gene: -
V gene: TRBV7-2
clone size: -
J gene: TRBJ1-2

CDR3 DNA: TGCGCCAGCAGCCAGGGGAGACTAGGAGGCGAGCAGTACTTC
CDR3 protein: CASSQGRLGGEQYF
CDR3 length: 14
D gene: -
V gene: TRBV4-1
clone size: -
J gene: TRBJ2-7

CDR3 DNA: TGTGCCTGGAGTGTACGCGCAGCTGGAGGTGAAAAACTGTTTTTT
CDR3 protein: CAWSVRAAGGEKLFF
CDR3 length: 15
D gene: -
V gene: TRBV30
clone size: once
J gene: TRBJ1-4

CDR3 DNA: TGTGCCAGCAGGGCCGCGACACAGGGGGGGGAAAAACTGTTTTTT
CDR3 protein: CASRAATQGGEKLFF
CDR3 length: 15
D gene: TRBD1
V gene: TRBV6-5
clone size: -
J gene: TRBJ1-4

CDR3 DNA: TGTGCCTGGGACAGGGCCCCACGGGAGCAGTTCTTC
CDR3 protein: CAWDRAPREQFF
CDR3 length: 12
D gene: TRBD1
V gene: TRBV30
clone size: -
J gene: TRBJ2-1

CDR3 DNA: TGTGCCAGCAGCCAGGCAGGGCGCCAAGAGACCCAGTACTTC
CDR3 protein: CASSQAGRQETQYF
CDR3 length: 14
D gene: -
V gene: TRBV5-4
clone size: -
J gene: TRBJ2-5

CDR3 DNA: TGCGCCAGCTATCCCGGGACAGGGAACACCGGGGAGCTGTTTTTT
CDR3 protein: CASYPGTGNTGELFF
CDR3 length: 15
D gene: TRBD1
V gene: TRBV5-1
clone size: -
J gene: TRBJ2-2

CDR3 DNA: TGTGCCAGCAGCATCCGACAGGGTCAAGAGACCCAGTACTTC
CDR3 protein: CASSIRQGQETQYF
CDR3 length: 14
D gene: TRBD1
V gene: TRBV3-1/TRBV3-2
clone size: -
J gene: TRBJ2-5

CDR3 DNA: TGTGCCAGCAGCGGGAGGGAGGAAAAACTGTTTTTT
CDR3 protein: CASSGREEKLFF
CDR3 length: 12
D gene: -
V gene: TRBV9
clone size: -
J gene: TRBJ1-4

CDR3 DNA: TGTGCCAGCGGAGACAGGCAGAGGACAGATACGCAGTATTTT
CDR3 protein: CASGDRQRTDTQYF
CDR3 length: 14
D gene: -
V gene: TRBV7-2
clone size: -
J gene: TRBJ2-3

CDR3 DNA: TGCGCCAGCAGCACGGGACTAGCGGGGTACAATGAGCAGTTCTTC
CDR3 protein: CASSTGLAGYNEQFF
CDR3 length: 15
D gene: TRBD2
V gene: TRBV5-1
clone size: -
J gene: TRBJ2-1

CDR3 DNA: TGTGCCTGGACGAAGAGAAACTCCTACGAGCAGTACTTC
CDR3 protein: CAWTKRNSYEQYF
CDR3 length: 13
D gene: -
V gene: TRBV30
clone size: -
J gene: TRBJ2-7

CDR3 DNA: TGTGCCAGCTCACCGAATACTCGGGGATCTAATGAAAAACTGTTTTTT
CDR3 protein: CASSPNTRGSNEKLFF
CDR3 length: 16
D gene: -
V gene: TRBV18
clone size: once
J gene: TRBJ1-4

CDR3 DNA: TGTGCCAGCAGCCAAGTACGCCCCAACACCGGGACAGGGGCCCTCTATGGCTACACCTTC
CDR3 protein: CASSQVRPNTGTGALYGYTF
CDR3 length: 20
D gene: TRBD1
V gene: TRBV3-1/TRBV3-2
clone size: -
J gene: TRBJ1-2

CDR3 DNA: TGCGCCAGCAGCAACCGGGACAGGGGAGGCTACACCTTC
CDR3 protein: CASSNRDRGGYTF
CDR3 length: 13
D gene: TRBD1
V gene: TRBV5-1
clone size: -
J gene: TRBJ1-2

CDR3 DNA: TGTGCCAGCAGTTCGACTAGCGGGGGGATGGAGACCCAGTACTTC
CDR3 protein: CASSSTSGGMETQYF
CDR3 length: 15
D gene: TRBD2
V gene: TRBV28
clone size: -
J gene: TRBJ2-5

CDR3 DNA: TGTGCCAGCAGCCAAGAGTCTTATAATTCACCCCTCCACTTT
CDR3 protein: CASSQESYNSPLHF
CDR3 length: 14
D gene: -
V gene: TRBV4-2
clone size: -
J gene: TRBJ1-6

CDR3 DNA: TGTGCCAGGACAGGGGGTAACTATGGCTACACCTTC
CDR3 protein: CARTGGNYGYTF
CDR3 length: 12
D gene: TRBD1
V gene: TRBV2
clone size: -
J gene: TRBJ1-2

CDR3 DNA: TGTGCCAGCAGCCGGGAAGTCTCTACAGATACGCAGTATTTT
CDR3 protein: CASSREVSTDTQYF
CDR3 length: 14
D gene: -
V gene: TRBV6-4
clone size: -
J gene: TRBJ2-3

CDR3 DNA: TGTGCCAGCAGTTTAACCAGGGCTAGCTCCTATAATTCACCCCTCCACTTT
CDR3 protein: CASSLTRASSYNSPLHF
CDR3 length: 17
D gene: -
V gene: TRBV27
clone size: -
J gene: TRBJ1-6

CDR3 DNA: TGCGCCAGCAGGGTCGGCCTCGAGGGCTATGGCTACACCTTC
CDR3 protein: CASRVGLEGYGYTF
CDR3 length: 14
D gene: -
V gene: TRBV5-1
clone size: once
J gene: TRBJ1-2

CDR3 DNA: TGCAGCGTTGGGCACAGGAATCAGCCCCAGCATTTT
CDR3 protein: CSVGHRNQPQHF
CDR3 length: 12
D gene: -
V gene: TRBV29-1
clone size: few
J gene: TRBJ1-5

CDR3 DNA: TGTGCCAGCAGTGCGGGCCTCACCTACGGGGAGCTGTTTTTT
CDR3 protein: CASSAGLTYGELFF
CDR3 length: 14
D gene: -
V gene: TRBV6-2/TRBV6-3
clone size: -
J gene: TRBJ2-2

CDR3 DNA: TGTGCCAGCCGGATGACAGGGTCCACTGAAGCTTTCTTT
CDR3 protein: CASRMTGSTEAFF
CDR3 length: 13
D gene: TRBD1
V gene: TRBV6-5
clone size: -
J gene: TRBJ1-1

CDR3 DNA: TGTGCCAGCACAGTTGCGGAGGGGAGCAATCAGCCCCAGCATTTT
CDR3 protein: CASTVAEGSNQPQHF
CDR3 length: 15
D gene: -
V gene: TRBV19
clone size: -
J gene: TRBJ1-5

CDR3 DNA: TGTGCCTGGAGTAGGGGGGGGACTAGCGGAACCCAGTTT
CDR3 protein: CAWSRGGTSGTQF
CDR3 length: 13
D gene: TRBD2
V gene: TRBV30
clone size: once
J gene: TRBJ2-3

CDR3 DNA: TGTGCCAGCAGCTCGACAGGGCACGGCTACACCTTC
CDR3 protein: CASSSTGHGYTF
CDR3 length: 12
D gene: TRBD1
V gene: TRBV5-4
clone size: -
J gene: TRBJ1-2

CDR3 DNA: TGCGCCAGCAGCTTACAGGGTTTTGAGCAGTTCTTC
CDR3 protein: CASSLQGFEQFF
CDR3 length: 12
D gene: -
V gene: TRBV5-1
clone size: -
J gene: TRBJ2-1

CDR3 DNA: TGTGCCAGCAGTGAGGGAGGGCAGGGGAAGTACGAGCAGTACTTC
CDR3 protein: CASSEGGQGKYEQYF
CDR3 length: 15
D gene: -
V gene: TRBV2
clone size: -
J gene: TRBJ2-7

CDR3 DNA: TGTGCCAGCAGCTTCACCGGGACTAGTCCCGGGGAGCTGTTTTTT
CDR3 protein: CASSFTGTSPGELFF
CDR3 length: 15
D gene: TRBD2
V gene: TRBV7-3
clone size: -
J gene: TRBJ2-2